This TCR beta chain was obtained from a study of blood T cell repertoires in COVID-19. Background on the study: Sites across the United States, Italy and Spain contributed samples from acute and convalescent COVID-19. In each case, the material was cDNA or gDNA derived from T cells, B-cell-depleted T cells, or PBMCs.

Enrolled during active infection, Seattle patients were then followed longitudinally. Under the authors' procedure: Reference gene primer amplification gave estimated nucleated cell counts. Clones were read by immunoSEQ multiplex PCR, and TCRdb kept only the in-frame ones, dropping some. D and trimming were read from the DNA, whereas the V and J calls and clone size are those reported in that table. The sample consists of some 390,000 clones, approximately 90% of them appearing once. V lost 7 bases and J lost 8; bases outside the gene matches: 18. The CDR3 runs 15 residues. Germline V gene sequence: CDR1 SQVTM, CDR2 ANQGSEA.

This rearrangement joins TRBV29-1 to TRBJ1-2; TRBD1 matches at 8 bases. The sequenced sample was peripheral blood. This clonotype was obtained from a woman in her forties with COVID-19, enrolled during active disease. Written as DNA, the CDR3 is TGCAGCGCTATGACAGGGGTTCCTCTTACTCGGGGCTACACCTTC. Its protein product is CSAMTGVPLTRGYTF.